A single T cell receptor (beta chain) is shown here with its context. The data are from a study of blood T cell repertoires in COVID-19. Study at large: There were acute and convalescent COVID-19 samples, and they came from the United States, Italy and Spain. PBMCs, B-cell-depleted T cells, or T cells provided the cDNA or gDNA that made up the material.

Authors' methods: Reference gene primer amplification gave estimated nucleated cell counts. Assay: immunoSEQ multiplex PCR; the TCRdb copy retains only in-frame clones and omits some. V, J and clone size were drawn from that table, and D and trimming were deduced from the DNA. Of 300,000 to 400,000 clones in the sample, roughly 84% were seen once. The CDR3 is made up of 14 amino acids. CDR1 SGHTA and CDR2 FQGNSA come from the germline V gene. J lost 5 bases, V lost 5 bases, and 8 bases had no gene match. This chain joins TRBV7-2 and TRBJ2-5, with 7 bases that match TRBD1. Sequencing was carried out using peripheral blood. This receptor was obtained from a man aged 50-59 years with active or convalescent COVID-19. CDR3 sequence reads: CASSPGQFGETQYF. The CDR3 DNA is TGTGCCAGCAGCCCGGGACAGTTTGGGGAGACCCAGTACTTC.